The 31 T cell receptor beta chains below all came from one sample that was sequenced in a study of cytomegalovirus exposure and HLA in healthy donors. Both 60 Vbeta primers and 13 Jbeta primers went into the PCR. The method was immunoSEQ multiplex PCR; TCRdb's version includes in-frame clones alone and lacks a portion of them. Among 95,000 to 100,000 clones listed, roughly 76% were seen once. The sample was PBMCs. The receptors here all came from a human donor in good health.

This clone was seen more than once but under ten times. The rearrangement uses TRBV7-9 and TRBJ2-1, with 11 bases lining up with TRBD2. Germline CDR1 and CDR2: SEHNR and FQNEAQ (reference sequence). The CDR3 contains 16 residues. V lost 6 bases to trimming and J lost 7 bases; unmatched junction nucleotides: 11. CDR3 region: CASRRGSGGAENEQFF. In nucleotides, the CDR3 is TGTGCCAGCAGACGAGGTAGCGGGGGGGCGGAAAATGAGCAGTTCTTC.

This chain joins TRBV6-1 and TRBJ2-5; D is unresolved. The end of the DNA fits TRBJ2-7 better, so the J call may be wrong. The germline V gene has CDR1 MNHNS and CDR2 SASEGT. This CDR3 comprises 12 residues. This CDR3 is CASSGSSYEQYF. The CDR3 DNA follows: TGTGCCAGCAGTGGGAGCTCCTACGAGCAGTACTTC.

The V and J genes are TRBV19 and TRBJ2-7; the D gene is possibly TRBD2 (5 bases). Germline V gives CDR1 LNHDA, CDR2 SQIVND (reference sequence). This CDR3 contains 13 residues. Trimming cost V 6 bases and J 3 bases, with 12 bases left between them. Here the CDR3 reads CASRPPGIYEQYF. In nucleotides, the CDR3 is TGTGCCAGTAGGCCTCCGGGAATCTACGAGCAGTACTTC.

V usage is TRBV6-5 and J usage is TRBJ2-7; D gene uncertain. Trimming left V 10 bases short and J 6 bases short, with 16 bases between. The germline gives CDR1 MNHEY, CDR2 SVGAGI. The CDR3 has 12 residues. The DNA for the CDR3 is TGTGCCACTAATGCCGGCCAGCGCGAGCAGTACTTC. It specifies CATNAGQREQYF.

This chain connects TRBV7-8 to TRBJ1-1, with D hard to call. CDR3 length: 17 amino acids. From germline, CDR1 is SGHVS and CDR2 FQNEAQ. V was trimmed by 5 bases and J by 0 bases, leaving 19 bases between them. In DNA form, the CDR3 reads TGTGCCAGCAGCAACCTGAGAGGGAAACTTATGAACACTGAAGCTTTCTTT. Translating gives CASSNLRGKLMNTEAFF.

This clone has a single count. This sequence joins TRBV18 and TRBJ2-5; 9 bases match TRBD1. The J segment lost 2 bases and the V segment lost 2 bases, leaving 12 bases of the junction unmatched. Germline assignment: CDR1 KGHSH and CDR2 LQKENI. The CDR3 sequence is 18 residues long. The CDR3 region has the DNA TGTGCCAGCTCACCAACCGGGACAGGGCTTCTGCCTCAAGAGACCCAGTACTTC. It encodes CASSPTGTGLLPQETQYF.

The chain employs TRBV29-1 and TRBJ2-2; D is perhaps TRBD1 (6 bases). Trimming took 4 bases from V and 0 from J, leaving 9 bases between them. This CDR3 contains 14 residues. Per the germline V gene, CDR1 is SQVTM and CDR2 is ANQGSEA. Written as DNA, the CDR3 is TGCAGCGTTGTGGGGGCGACGAACACCGGGGAGCTGTTTTTT. Translation: CSVVGATNTGELFF.

The gene calls are TRBV13 and TRBJ2-7, with 11 positions matching TRBD2. Germline CDR1 reads PRHDT; CDR2 reads FYEKMQ (reference sequence). This CDR3 region has 14 residues. The trim removed 5 bases at V and 5 bases at J, leaving 5 bases unmatched. In nucleotides, the CDR3 is TGTGCCAGCAGCCGGGGACTAGCGGAAGACGAGCAGTACTTC. Translating gives CASSRGLAEDEQYF. Together with reference TRBV13 and TRBJ2-7, the CDR3 gives the full variable domain: AAGVIQSPRHLIKEKRETATLKCYPIPRHDTVYWYQQGPGQDPQFLISFYEKMQSDKGSIPDRFSAQQFSDYHSELNMSSLELGDSALYFCASSRGLAEDEQYFGPGTRLTVT.

This clone has more than one count but fewer than ten. The rearrangement uses TRBV10-2 and TRBJ2-2, with 8 bases that match TRBD2. The CDR3 spans 18 residues. Germline-derived CDR1 and CDR2 are WSHSY and SAAADI. V shed 6 bases and J 5 bases; nucleotides not matched to a gene: 17. CDR3 loop: CASSELTSAVRSTGELFF. As DNA, the CDR3 is TGCGCCAGCAGCGAGCTGACTAGCGCAGTTCGAAGTACCGGGGAGCTGTTTTTT.

The J gene is TRBJ1-2, the V gene TRBV5-4, with 8 bases matching TRBD1. Unmatched junction bases numbered 9, after V lost 3 bases and J lost 8 bases. CDR1 is SGHNT and CDR2 is YYREEE in the germline V gene (reference sequence). The CDR3 consists of 14 residues. The DNA of the CDR3 is TGTGCCAGCAGCTCGACAGGGGTCGCCAGCGGCTACACCTTC. It specifies CASSSTGVASGYTF.

V and J are TRBV6-1 and TRBJ2-1, with TRBD2 matching over 9 bases. This CDR3 region has 16 residues. Germline CDR1 is MNHNS and CDR2 is SASEGT. The V and J ends lost 4 bases and 0 bases, in that order; junction bases with no gene match: 4. The CDR3 sequence: CASSGGLASSYNEQFF. The DNA of the CDR3 is TGTGCCAGCAGTGGGGGACTAGCTAGCTCCTACAATGAGCAGTTCTTC.

The chain is built from TRBV5-1 and TRBJ2-1, with D uncertain. Germline CDR1 SGHRS, CDR2 YFSETQ. V lost 0 bases to trimming and J lost 3 bases, with 4 bases between them. This CDR3 is 13 amino acids long. The CDR3 loop is CASSLASYNEQFF. The CDR3 nucleotides are TGCGCCAGCAGCTTGGCTAGCTACAATGAGCAGTTCTTC.

In this sample, this clone turned up a few times. V is TRBV2 and J is TRBJ1-1; the D gene is possibly TRBD1 (6 bases). CDR1 is SNHLY, CDR2 FYNNEI, per germline. The CDR3 consists of 13 residues. Trimming removed 8 bases at V and 3 bases at J, with 13 bases between. This chain's CDR3 is CASGPTGYTEAFF. CDR3 DNA sequence: TGTGCCAGCGGACCTACAGGGTACACTGAAGCTTTCTTT.

The rearrangement links TRBV5-1 to TRBJ1-2, with 7 bases identical to TRBD1. The ends lost 2 bases at V and 0 bases at J; junction bases unmatched: 4. CDR1 SGHRS and CDR2 YFSETQ come from the germline V gene. The CDR3 is 15 amino acids. The CDR3 DNA reads as TGCGCCAGCAGCTTAACGGGACAGTCTAACTATGGCTACACCTTC. Encoded protein: CASSLTGQSNYGYTF.

The rearrangement uses TRBV5-1 and TRBJ1-1, with 8 nucleotides matching TRBD1. The CDR3 totals 14 residues. CDR1 and CDR2 (germline): SGHRS, YFSETQ. After removal of 0 bases from V and 7 bases from J, the junction contained 5 bases not matched to a gene. This chain's CDR3 is CASSLAGGQCEAFF. The CDR3 region has the DNA TGCGCCAGCAGCTTGGCAGGGGGCCAATGTGAAGCTTTCTTT.

The gene calls are TRBV6-4 and TRBJ1-3, with D possibly TRBD1 on 5 matching bases. This CDR3 is built from 17 residues. Looked up from germline, CDR1 is MRHNA and CDR2 is SNTAGT. V was shortened by 6 bases and J by 0 bases, with 18 bases between the two germline ends. CDR3 nucleotides: TGTGCCAGCAGCACCCCCGGGGGTCCCCTCTCTGGAAACACCATATATTTT. Protein sequence: CASSTPGGPLSGNTIYF.

The rearrangement links TRBV27 to TRBJ1-1; a weak D match, TRBD1 (5 bases). This CDR3 has 13 residues. Germline V gene sequence: CDR1 MNHEY, CDR2 SMNVEV (reference sequence). V was shortened by 8 bases and J by 4 bases, with 14 bases between the two germline ends. CDR3 coding DNA: TGTGCCAGCCGGACCCGACAGTTCACTGAAGCTTTCTTT. Translated: CASRTRQFTEAFF.

The chain couples TRBV10-2 to TRBJ2-1; the D is unclear. The CDR3 spans 12 residues. V was trimmed by 2 bases and J by 8 bases, leaving 7 bases between them. Germline assignment: CDR1 WSHSY and CDR2 SAAADI. The CDR3 region has the DNA TGCGCCAGCAGTGAGACTCATGATGAGCAGTTCTTC. Translating gives CASSETHDEQFF.

This chain joins TRBV5-1 and TRBJ2-1, with TRBD2 matching over 11 bases. V shed 4 bases, J shed 3 bases, and the junction held 3 bases outside the gene matches. Germline-derived CDR1 and CDR2 are SGHRS and YFSETQ. The CDR3 is made up of 15 amino acids. CDR3 region: CASSLGLADYNEQFF. The DNA for the CDR3 is TGCGCCAGCAGCCTGGGACTAGCGGACTACAATGAGCAGTTCTTC.

The chain joins TRBV7-8 to TRBJ1-2; maybe TRBD1 (5 bases). Germline loops: CDR1 SGHVS, CDR2 FQNEAQ. The CDR3 runs 14 residues. V lost 1 base, J lost 4 bases, and 10 bases lay in between. Written as DNA, the CDR3 is TGTGCCAGCAGCTTAGTCCGTAGGGGCTATGGCTACACCTTC. It codes for CASSLVRRGYGYTF.

This clone turned up a few times. V usage is TRBV5-4 and J usage is TRBJ2-7; a possible D gene is TRBD1 (5 bases). The length of the CDR3 is 14 residues. CDR1 and CDR2 (germline): SGHNT, YYREEE (reference sequence). V gave up 0 bases and J gave up 2 bases, with 9 bases separating them. The CDR3 sequence: CASSLEGQPYEQYF. The CDR3 DNA follows: TGTGCCAGCAGCTTGGAGGGGCAACCCTACGAGCAGTACTTC.

The chain has TRBV9 and TRBJ2-1, with D perhaps matching TRBD1 (5 bases). The ends were cut back, 3 bases at V and 2 bases at J, with 15 bases in the middle. The CDR3 sequence is 16 residues long. Germline lookup yields CDR1 SGDLS and CDR2 YYNGEE. This CDR3 reads CASSARQMSAYNEQFF. The CDR3 DNA reads as TGTGCCAGCAGCGCCAGACAGATGTCAGCCTACAATGAGCAGTTCTTC.

V usage is TRBV6-1 and J usage is TRBJ1-2; D is uncertain. There are 15 residues in the CDR3. Germline CDR1 MNHNS, CDR2 SASEGT. V was cut by 5 bases and J by 4 bases, with 17 bases left in between. CDR3 DNA sequence: TGTGCCAGCAGTTCCACCAAGACTGAGGTCTATGGCTACACCTTC. Translating it yields CASSSTKTEVYGYTF.

The rearrangement joins TRBV5-4 to TRBJ2-4, with TRBD2 matching 7 bases. With V trimmed by 0 bases and J by 8 bases, 8 bases remained unmatched. The V gene's germline CDR1 is SGHNT and CDR2 YYREEE (reference sequence). The CDR3 totals 15 residues. The CDR3 protein is CASSLALAGRDIQYF. DNA of the CDR3: TGTGCCAGCAGCTTGGCCTTAGCAGGGAGGGACATTCAGTACTTC. Filled out from reference TRBV5-4 and TRBJ2-4, the complete variable domain reads ETGVTQSPTHLIKTRGQQVTLRCSSQSGHNTVSWYQQALGQGPQFIFQYYREEENGRGNFPPRFSGLQFPNYSSELNVNALELDDSALYLCASSLALAGRDIQYFGAGTRLSVL.

This clone was recorded a few times. The chain combines TRBV4-2 with TRBJ2-5, with D possibly being TRBD1 (6 bases). The J call could be wrong; TRBJ2-7 is a better fit for the DNA end. CDR1 is LGHNA and CDR2 is YNFKEQ in the germline V gene. The CDR3 runs to 15 residues. In nucleotides, the CDR3 is TGTGCCAGCAGCCAAGGTACAGGGTTTTCCTACGAGCAGTACTTC. Amino acid sequence: CASSQGTGFSYEQYF.

The chain recombines TRBV6-1 with TRBJ1-5; a weak D match, TRBD1 (6 bases). Deletions cut 6 bases from V and 1 base from J, with 13 bases between. This CDR3 has 15 residues. The germline gives CDR1 MNHNS, CDR2 SASEGT. CDR3 in amino acids: CASRLGGASNQPQHF. The CDR3 bases are TGTGCCAGCAGGTTAGGGGGAGCGAGCAATCAGCCCCAGCATTTT.

V gene TRBV5-1 combines with J gene TRBJ2-7, with TRBD2 as a possible D gene (6 bases). CDR1 is SGHRS and CDR2 is YFSETQ in the germline V gene. Trimming shortened V by 0 bases and J by 2 bases, and 15 bases separated the two germline ends. The length of the CDR3 is 16 residues. The CDR3 DNA sequence: TGCGCCAGCAGCTTGGCCAGGAGAGCGGGCACCTACGAGCAGTACTTC. Encoded protein: CASSLARRAGTYEQYF.

On this clone: No conserved phenylalanine or tryptophan ends this CDR3, so it is likely a read error. The genes are TRBV6-1 and TRBJ1-2; D unclear. The germline V and J ends were trimmed by 6 bases and 3 bases, with 11 bases remaining between them. The CDR3 extends over 13 amino acids. Per germline, CDR1 MNHNS and CDR2 SASEGT. The CDR3 reads CASREPKYYGYTL. CDR3 sequence (DNA): TGTGCCAGCAGGGAACCAAAATACTATGGCTACACCCTC.

This chain joins TRBV19 and TRBJ1-5; no reliable D call. The CDR3 consists of 13 residues. V was cut by 2 bases and J by 3 bases, with 5 bases left in between. Germline CDR1 and CDR2: LNHDA and SQIVND (reference sequence). The CDR3 DNA is TGTGCCAGTAGTATACAGGTCAATCAGCCCCAGCATTTT. Translating it yields CASSIQVNQPQHF.

Here the CDR3 DNA reads TGTGCCAGCAGTGAAGCGCACGGTGAAAATTCACCCCTCCACTTT. This translates into CASSEAHGENSPLHF. The V and J genes are TRBV6-1 and TRBJ1-6; D is undetermined. CDR3 size: 15 residues. Germline assignment: CDR1 MNHNS and CDR2 SASEGT. The ends were cut back, 0 bases at V and 7 bases at J, with 10 bases in the middle.

This rearrangement joins TRBV18 to TRBJ1-2, with D tentatively TRBD1 (6 bases). V lost 1 base, J lost 8 bases, and 23 bases lay in between. This CDR3 is 17 amino acids long. Germline V lookup: CDR1 KGHSH, CDR2 LQKENI. The CDR3 DNA reads as TGTGCCAGCTCACCACGTTTGAGGCAGGGGAGCACCGGGGGCTACACCTTC. Its protein is CASSPRLRQGSTGGYTF. Variable domain in full (rest from reference TRBV18 and TRBJ1-2): NAGVMQNPRHLVRRRGQEARLRCSPMKGHSHVYWYRQLPEEGLKFMVYLQKENIIDESGMPKERFSAEFPKEGPSILRIQQVVRGDSAAYFCASSPRLRQGSTGGYTFGSGTRLTVV.